These 12 T cell receptor beta chains were sequenced from one sample in a study of monozygotic twins with inflammatory bowel disease (dated by TCRdb to between 2018 and 2020). Library preparation employed 5' RACE. Sequencing took place on an Illumina HiSeq 2500. After reprocessing by TCRdb, each CDR3 protein sequence is one entry, and no DNA is given. The data table for this sample lists some 200,000 distinct CDR3 sequences. Around 7.6% of the sample is held by the ten biggest clonotypes. The sample was blood. These receptors were collected from a human donor with ulcerative colitis or Crohn's disease, or a healthy co-twin of an affected twin (not recorded which).

The chain employs TRBV7-7 and TRBJ2-7. Germline CDR1 and CDR2: SSHAT and FNYEAQ (reference sequence). The length of the CDR3 is 14 residues. This CDR3 reads CASSLAEPAYEQYF. Full variable domain (rest looked up from reference TRBV7-7 and TRBJ2-7): GAGVSQSPRYKVTKRGQDVTLRCDPISSHATLYWYQQALGQGPEFLTYFNYEAQPDKSGLPSDRFSAERPEGSISTLTIQRTEQRDSAMYRCASSLAEPAYEQYFGPGTRLTVT.

V is TRBV19 and J is TRBJ1-5; TCRdb outputs TRBD1, but without DNA this stays unchecked. Germline V gives CDR1 LNHDA, CDR2 SQIVND (reference sequence). The CDR3 has 15 residues. The CDR3 reads CASISGVESNQPQHF.

The J gene is TRBJ2-1, the V gene TRBV7-2; TCRdb's assignment of TRBD2 cannot be checked, as there is no DNA. The CDR3 length is 13 residues. Germline CDR1 SGHTA, CDR2 FQGNSA. The CDR3 region is CASSLTGGPLQFF. Using reference TRBV7-2 and TRBJ2-1 for the parts outside the CDR3, the full variable domain is GAGVSQSPSNKVTEKGKDVELRCDPISGHTALYWYRQSLGQGLEFLIYFQGNSAPDKSGLPSDRFSAERTGGSVSTLTIQRTQQEDSAVYLCASSLTGGPLQFFGPGTRLTVL.

J is TRBJ2-7 and V is TRBV30; TCRdb selects TRBD2, and the lack of DNA leaves this call unchecked. The CDR3 length is 14 residues. CDR1 and CDR2 from the germline V gene are GTSNPN and SVGIG (reference sequence). The CDR3 sequence is CAWTVKREPYEQYF. Based on the CDR3 plus reference TRBV30 and TRBJ2-7, the full variable domain is SQTIHQWPATLVQPVGSPLSLECTVEGTSNPNLYWYRQAAGRGLQLLFYSVGIGQISSEVPQNLSASRPQDRQFILSSKKLLLSDSGFYLCAWTVKREPYEQYFGPGTRLTVT.

This chain uses TRBV5-5 with TRBJ2-5. The CDR3 totals 14 residues. Germline CDR1 reads SGHKS; CDR2 reads YYEKEE (reference sequence). This CDR3 is CASSYSLLEETQYF.

The V gene is TRBV9, the J gene TRBJ2-3; as DNA is missing, the TRBD1 call by TCRdb cannot be tested. This CDR3 is 18 amino acids long. Germline V lookup: CDR1 SGDLS, CDR2 YYNGEE. The CDR3 is CASSVESLTVLGTDTQYF.

V and J are TRBV12-3 or TRBV12-4 and TRBJ2-3; TCRdb returns TRBD1, unconfirmable since there is no DNA. The CDR3 extends over 13 amino acids. The CDR3 here is CATIKTGTDTQYF.

The chain is built from TRBV24-1 and TRBJ1-1. In germline, CDR1 is KGHDR, CDR2 SFDVKD. The CDR3 spans 17 residues. CDR3 region: CATSDSGRQGRNTEAFF.

V gene TRBV6-1 combines with J gene TRBJ1-1; the D call of TRBD1 rests on TCRdb alone, since no DNA is present to check it. CDR1 MNHNS and CDR2 SASEGT come from the germline V gene. The CDR3 has 17 residues. The CDR3 loop reads CASSENEGGGRRTEAFF.

The rearrangement links TRBV27 to TRBJ1-6. Germline lookup yields CDR1 MNHEY and CDR2 SMNVEV (reference sequence). The CDR3 runs 15 residues. The CDR3: CASSLNLGLASPLHF.

This chain links TRBV25-1 with TRBJ1-1; TCRdb's assignment of TRBD1 cannot be checked, as there is no DNA. The CDR3 sequence is 14 residues long. Germline assignment: CDR1 MGHDK and CDR2 SYGVNS. CDR3 residues: CASSEWGQSTEAFF.

The rearrangement joins TRBV2 to TRBJ1-1; TCRdb names TRBD1, which stays unverified in the absence of DNA. The germline CDR1 and CDR2 sequences are SNHLY and FYNNEI. The CDR3 contains 15 residues. Here the CDR3 reads CASWRGWEGQNEAFF.